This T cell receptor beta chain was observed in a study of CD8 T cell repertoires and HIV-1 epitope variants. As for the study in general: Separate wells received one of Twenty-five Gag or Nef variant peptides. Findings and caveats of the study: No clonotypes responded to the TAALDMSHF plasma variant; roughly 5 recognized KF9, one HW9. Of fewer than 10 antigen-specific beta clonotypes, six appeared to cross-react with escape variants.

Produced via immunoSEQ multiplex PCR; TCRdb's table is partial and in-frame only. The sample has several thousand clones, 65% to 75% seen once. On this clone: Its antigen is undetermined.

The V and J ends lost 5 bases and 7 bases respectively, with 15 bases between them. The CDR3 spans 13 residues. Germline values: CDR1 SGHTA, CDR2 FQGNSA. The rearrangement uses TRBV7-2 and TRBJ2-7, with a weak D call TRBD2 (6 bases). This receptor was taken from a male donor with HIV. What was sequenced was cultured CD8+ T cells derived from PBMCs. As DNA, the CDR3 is TGTGCCAGCAGCCCTGGACTATCGAGAGAGCAGTACTTC. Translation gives CASSPGLSREQYF.